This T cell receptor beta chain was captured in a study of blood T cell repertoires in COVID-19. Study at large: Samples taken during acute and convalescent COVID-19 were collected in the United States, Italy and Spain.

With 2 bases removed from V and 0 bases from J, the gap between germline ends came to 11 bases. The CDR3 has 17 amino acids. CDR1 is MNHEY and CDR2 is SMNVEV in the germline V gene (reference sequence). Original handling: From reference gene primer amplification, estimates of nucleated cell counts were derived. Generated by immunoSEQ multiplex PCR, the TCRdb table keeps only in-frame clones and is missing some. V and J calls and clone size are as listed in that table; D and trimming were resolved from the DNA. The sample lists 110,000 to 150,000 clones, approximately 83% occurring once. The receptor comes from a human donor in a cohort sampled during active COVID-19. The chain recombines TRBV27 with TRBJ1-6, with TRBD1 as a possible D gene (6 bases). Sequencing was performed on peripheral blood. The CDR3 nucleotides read TGTGCCAGCAGTTTAGGTAAAGGGGGCTCCTATAATTCACCCCTCCACTTT. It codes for CASSLGKGGSYNSPLHF.